The 6 T cell receptor beta chains given below trace back to one sample, sequenced in a study of regulatory T cells in long-lasting Graves disease. The authors built TCR beta libraries using iRepertoire HTBI primers and Arm-PCR of CDR3 regions. TCRdb reprocessed the multiplex PCR reads via MiXCR and lists one record per CDR3 protein. Of 700,000 or so distinct CDR3 sequences listed, 25% to 35% are singletons. Time point of the sample: persistent/refractory GD, antithyroid drugs over 5 years with positive TRAb. After RNA was extracted from PBMCs, the TCR library was made from it. Here the sequenced sample was peripheral blood mononuclear cells (PBMCs), taken when the disease was refractory, from a patient treated with antithyroid drugs. Source of these receptors: a female donor with Graves disease.

V gene TRBV20-1 combines with J gene TRBJ1-4, with D possibly TRBD1 on 5 matching bases. Germline assignment: CDR1 DFQATT and CDR2 SNEGSKA (reference sequence). Trimming pared 3 bases from V and 8 bases from J, leaving 22 bases between. There are 16 residues in the CDR3. The CDR3 coding sequence is TGCAGTGCTAGGAGGGGCAACTCCCGATCGGCGGAAAAACTGTTTTTT. It codes for CSARRGNSRSAEKLFF.

This chain links TRBV12-3 or TRBV12-4 with TRBJ2-2, with 10 bases fitting TRBD2. CDR3 length: 14 residues. V lost 7 bases and J lost 5; bases outside the gene matches: 4. The CDR3 protein is CASTRTSGTGELFF. The CDR3 DNA sequence: TGTGCCAGCACCAGGACTAGCGGAACCGGGGAGCTGTTTTTT.

V gene TRBV10-3 combines with J gene TRBJ1-5; 9 nucleotides match TRBD1. The junction had 1 base not matched to a gene; V was cut back by 4 bases and J by 3 bases. This CDR3 comprises 14 residues. The V gene's germline CDR1 is ENHRY and CDR2 SYGVKD. As DNA, the CDR3 is TGTGCCATCAGTGGGGACAGGGACAATCAGCCCCAGCATTTT. It yields the protein CAISGDRDNQPQHF.

This rearrangement joins TRBV29-1 to TRBJ1-6; D may be TRBD1 (6 bases). The V end lost 4 bases, the J end lost 10 bases, and 14 bases lay between the germline ends. Germline CDR1 reads SQVTM; CDR2 reads ANQGSEA. This CDR3 is built from 13 residues. CDR3 coding DNA: TGCAGCGTTGGCCGGGACATCGGCTCACCCCTCCACTTT. Protein product: CSVGRDIGSPLHF.

The rearrangement uses TRBV6-5 and TRBJ2-6; D assignment may be TRBD1 or TRBD2 (5 bases each). The CDR3 is 18 residues long. Germline V lookup: CDR1 MNHEY, CDR2 SVGAGI. The V and J ends lost 4 bases and 0 bases respectively, with 16 bases between them. CDR3 protein: CASSSWGGRGSGANVLTF. CDR3 nucleotide sequence: TGTGCCAGCAGTTCTTGGGGCGGGCGAGGCTCTGGGGCCAACGTCCTGACTTTC.

This clonotype occurred a few times. V usage is TRBV6-1 and J usage is TRBJ1-5; D possibly corresponds to TRBD1 (5 bases). The CDR3 has 16 residues. The germline gives CDR1 MNHNS, CDR2 SASEGT. V was cut by 2 bases and J by 3 bases, with 14 bases left in between. This chain's CDR3 is CASSEWQGAYNQPQHF. CDR3 nucleotide sequence: TGTGCCAGCAGTGAATGGCAGGGAGCCTACAATCAGCCCCAGCATTTT.